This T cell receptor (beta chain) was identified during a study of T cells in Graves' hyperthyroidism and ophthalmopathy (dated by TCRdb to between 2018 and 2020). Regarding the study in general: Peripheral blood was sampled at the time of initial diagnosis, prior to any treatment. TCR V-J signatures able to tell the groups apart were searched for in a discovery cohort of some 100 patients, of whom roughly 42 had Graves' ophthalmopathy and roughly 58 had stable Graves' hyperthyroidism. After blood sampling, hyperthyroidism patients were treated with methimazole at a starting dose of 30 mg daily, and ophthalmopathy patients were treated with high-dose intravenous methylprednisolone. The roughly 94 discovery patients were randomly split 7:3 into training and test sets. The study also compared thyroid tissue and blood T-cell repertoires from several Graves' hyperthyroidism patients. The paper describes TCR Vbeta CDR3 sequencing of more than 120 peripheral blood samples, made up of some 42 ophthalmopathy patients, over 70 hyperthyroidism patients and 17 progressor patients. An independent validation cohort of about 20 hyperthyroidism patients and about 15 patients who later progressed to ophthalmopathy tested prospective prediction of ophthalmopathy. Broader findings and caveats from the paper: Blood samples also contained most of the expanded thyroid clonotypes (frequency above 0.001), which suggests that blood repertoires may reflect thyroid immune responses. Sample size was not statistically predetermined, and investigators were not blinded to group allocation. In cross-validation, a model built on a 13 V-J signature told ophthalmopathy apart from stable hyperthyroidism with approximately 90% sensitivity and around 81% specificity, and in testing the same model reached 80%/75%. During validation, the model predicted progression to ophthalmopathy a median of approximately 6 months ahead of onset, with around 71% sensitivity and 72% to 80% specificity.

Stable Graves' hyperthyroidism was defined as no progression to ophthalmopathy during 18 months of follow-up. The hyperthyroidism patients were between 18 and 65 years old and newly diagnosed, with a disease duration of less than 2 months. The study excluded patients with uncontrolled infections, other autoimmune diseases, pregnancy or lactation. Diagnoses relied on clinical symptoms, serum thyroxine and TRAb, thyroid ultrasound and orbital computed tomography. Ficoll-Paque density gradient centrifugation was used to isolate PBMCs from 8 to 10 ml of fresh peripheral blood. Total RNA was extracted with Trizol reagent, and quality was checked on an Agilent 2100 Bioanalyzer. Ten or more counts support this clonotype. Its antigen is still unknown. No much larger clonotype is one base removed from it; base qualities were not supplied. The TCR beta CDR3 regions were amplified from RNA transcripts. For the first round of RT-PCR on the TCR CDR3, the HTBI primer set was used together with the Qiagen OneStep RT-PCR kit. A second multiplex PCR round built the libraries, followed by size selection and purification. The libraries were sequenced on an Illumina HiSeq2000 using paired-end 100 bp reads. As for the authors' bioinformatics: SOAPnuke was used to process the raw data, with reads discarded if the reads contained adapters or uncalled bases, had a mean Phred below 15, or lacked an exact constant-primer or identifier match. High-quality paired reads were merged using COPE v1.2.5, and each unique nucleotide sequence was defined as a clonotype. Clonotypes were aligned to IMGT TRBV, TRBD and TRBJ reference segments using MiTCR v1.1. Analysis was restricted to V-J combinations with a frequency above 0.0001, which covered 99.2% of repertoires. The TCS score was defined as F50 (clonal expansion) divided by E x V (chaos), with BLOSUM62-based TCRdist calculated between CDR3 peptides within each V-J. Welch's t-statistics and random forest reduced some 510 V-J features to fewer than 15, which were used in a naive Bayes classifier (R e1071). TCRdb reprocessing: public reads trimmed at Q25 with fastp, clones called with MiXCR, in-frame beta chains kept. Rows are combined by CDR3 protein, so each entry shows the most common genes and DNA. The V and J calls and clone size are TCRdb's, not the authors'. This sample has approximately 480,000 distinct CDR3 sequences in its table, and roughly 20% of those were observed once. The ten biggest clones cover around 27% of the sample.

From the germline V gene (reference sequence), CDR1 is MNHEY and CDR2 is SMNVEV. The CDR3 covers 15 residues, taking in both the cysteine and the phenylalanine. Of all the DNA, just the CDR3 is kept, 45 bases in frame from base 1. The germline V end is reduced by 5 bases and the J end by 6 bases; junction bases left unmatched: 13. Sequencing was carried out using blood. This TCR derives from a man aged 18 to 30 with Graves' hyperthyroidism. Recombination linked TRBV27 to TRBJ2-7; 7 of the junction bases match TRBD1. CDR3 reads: CASSPSVRGSSEQYF. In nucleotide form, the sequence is TGTGCCAGCAGTCCCTCGGTCAGGGGGTCTTCCGAGCAGTACTTC.